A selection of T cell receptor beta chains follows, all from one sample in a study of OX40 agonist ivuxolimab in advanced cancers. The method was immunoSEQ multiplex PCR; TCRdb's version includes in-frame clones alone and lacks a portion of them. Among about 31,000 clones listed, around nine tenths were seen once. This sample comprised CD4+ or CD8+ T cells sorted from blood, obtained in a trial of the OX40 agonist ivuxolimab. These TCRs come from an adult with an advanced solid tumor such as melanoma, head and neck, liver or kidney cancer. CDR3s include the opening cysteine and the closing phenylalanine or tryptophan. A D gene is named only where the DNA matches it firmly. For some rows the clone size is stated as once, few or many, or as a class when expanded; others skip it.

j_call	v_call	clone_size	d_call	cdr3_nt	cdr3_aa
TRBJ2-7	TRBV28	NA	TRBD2	TGTGCCAGCAGTTTATGGGGACTAGCGGGAAACTACGAGCAGTACTTC	CASSLWGLAGNYEQYF
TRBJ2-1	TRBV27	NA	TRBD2	TGTGCCAGCAGTACCCTACTAGCGGGGGCCTACAATGAGCAGTTCTTC	CASSTLLAGAYNEQFF
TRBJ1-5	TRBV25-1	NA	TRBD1	TGTGCCAGCACGCCGGGACAGGGGGCCATTTTGGTTCAGCCCCAGCATTTT	CASTPGQGAILVQPQHF
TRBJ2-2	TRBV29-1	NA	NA	TGCAGCGTTGAAGCGGATGCGAACACCGGGGAGCTGTTTTTT	CSVEADANTGELFF
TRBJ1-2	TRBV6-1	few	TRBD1	TGTGCCAGCAGCCTTACAGGGGAGGGTAACTATGGCTACACCTTC	CASSLTGEGNYGYTF
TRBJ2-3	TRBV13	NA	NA	TGTGCCAGCAGCTTAGCACACCCCTGGGATACGCAGTATTTT	CASSLAHPWDTQYF
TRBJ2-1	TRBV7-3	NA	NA	TGTGCCAGCAGTCCGGGGAACAATGAGCAGTTCTTC	CASSPGNNEQFF
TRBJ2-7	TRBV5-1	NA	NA	TGCGCCAGCAGGGCAGGGGAAACCTACGAGCAGTACTTC	CASRAGETYEQYF
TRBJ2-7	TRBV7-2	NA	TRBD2	TGTGCCAGCAGTTTAAGCGGGGCCTCCTACGAGCAGTACTTC	CASSLSGASYEQYF
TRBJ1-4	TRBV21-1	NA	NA	TGTGCCAGCAGCAAAGGCGGGATCACTAATGAAAAACTGTTTTTT	CASSKGGITNEKLFF
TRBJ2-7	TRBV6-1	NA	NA	TGTGCCAGCATACCCTGGGACAATAACTACGAGCAGTACTTC	CASIPWDNNYEQYF
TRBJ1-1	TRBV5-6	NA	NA	TGTGCCAGCAGCTTGGGTGGGGGACGTTTAGAGGACACTGAAGCTTTCTTT	CASSLGGGRLEDTEAFF
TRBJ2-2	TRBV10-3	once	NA	TGTGCCACCAAGAGGGGGGAAACCGGGGAGCTGTTTTTT	CATKRGETGELFF
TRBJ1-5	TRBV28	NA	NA	TGTGCCAGCACAGATACTCAGCCCCAGCATTTT	CASTDTQPQHF
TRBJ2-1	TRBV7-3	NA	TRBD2	TGTGCCAGCAGCTTCCGTGTGGGTAGCGGGGGGCGAAATGAGCAGTTCTTC	CASSFRVGSGGRNEQFF
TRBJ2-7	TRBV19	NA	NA	TGTGCCAGTAGTATAGGCATAAACTCCTACGAGCAGTACTTC	CASSIGINSYEQYF
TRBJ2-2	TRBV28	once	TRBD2	TGTGCCAGCAGCCCCAGGCAAGCGGGGGGGAACACCGGGGAGCTGTTTTTT	CASSPRQAGGNTGELFF
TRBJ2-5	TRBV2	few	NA	TGTGCCAGCAGGAGGCGGGACGAGACCCAGTACTTC	CASRRRDETQYF
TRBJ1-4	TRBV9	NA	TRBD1	TGTGCCAGCAGCGTAGGAGGACAGGCATATGAAAAACTGTTTTTT	CASSVGGQAYEKLFF
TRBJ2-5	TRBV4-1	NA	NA	TGCGCCAGCAGCCTAACACCGGGGGTGGGCGGGGACCAAGAGACCCAGTACTTC	CASSLTPGVGGDQETQYF
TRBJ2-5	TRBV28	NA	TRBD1	TGTGCCAGCAGCCATCGACAGGGGGCGCGGGGAGAGACCCAGTACTTC	CASSHRQGARGETQYF
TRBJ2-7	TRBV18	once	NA	TGTGCCAGCTCACGCCCGACTGAGAGCTCCTACGAGCAGTACTTC	CASSRPTESSYEQYF
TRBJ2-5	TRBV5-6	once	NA	TGTGCCAGCAGCTTGTTGCTCGAAGAGACCCAGTACTTC	CASSLLLEETQYF
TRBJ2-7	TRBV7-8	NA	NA	TGTGCCAGCAGCCGCCCAGGGGATATGAAATTCTACGAGCAGTACTTC	CASSRPGDMKFYEQYF
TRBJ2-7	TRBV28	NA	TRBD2	TGTGCCAGCAGTGACGGGGGGGCCGTTTTATTGCGGCCGTCCTACGAGCAGTACTTC	CASSDGGAVLLRPSYEQYF
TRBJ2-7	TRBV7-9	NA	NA	TGTGCCAGCAGCTTAGCAGCCCCGATAACCTACGAGCAGTACTTC	CASSLAAPITYEQYF
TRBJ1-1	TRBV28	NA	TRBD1	TGTGCCAGCAGTCCCCTCAGGGGACAGGGTCCAACTGAAGCTTTCTTT	CASSPLRGQGPTEAFF
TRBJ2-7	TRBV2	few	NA	TGTGCCAGCAGTACGGCTCACGAGCAGTACTTC	CASSTAHEQYF
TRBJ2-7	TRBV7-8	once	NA	TGTGCCAGCAGCTTACAGGAGCAGTACTTC	CASSLQEQYF